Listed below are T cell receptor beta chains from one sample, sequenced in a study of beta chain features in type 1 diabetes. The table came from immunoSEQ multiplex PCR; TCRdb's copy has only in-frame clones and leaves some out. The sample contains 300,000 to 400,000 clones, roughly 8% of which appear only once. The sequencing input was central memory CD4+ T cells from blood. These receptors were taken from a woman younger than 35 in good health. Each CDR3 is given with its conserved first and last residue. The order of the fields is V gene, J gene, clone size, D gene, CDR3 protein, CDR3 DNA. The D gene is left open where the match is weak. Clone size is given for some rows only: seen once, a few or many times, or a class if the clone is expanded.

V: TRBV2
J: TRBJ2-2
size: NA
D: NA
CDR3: CASSESPFTGELFF
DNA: TGTGCCAGCAGTGAATCGCCTTTTACCGGGGAGCTGTTTTTT

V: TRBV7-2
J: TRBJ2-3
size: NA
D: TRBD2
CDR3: CASRRGGAGGDTQYF
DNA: TGTGCCAGCAGACGCGGGGGAGCGGGAGGGGATACGCAGTATTTT

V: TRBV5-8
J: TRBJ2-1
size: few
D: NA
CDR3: CASSIGSGVDNEQFF
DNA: TGTGCCAGCAGCATCGGATCGGGGGTGGACAATGAGCAGTTCTTC

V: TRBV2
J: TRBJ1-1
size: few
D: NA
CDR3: CASSRQGNTEAFF
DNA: TGTGCCAGCAGCCGTCAGGGAAACACTGAAGCTTTCTTT

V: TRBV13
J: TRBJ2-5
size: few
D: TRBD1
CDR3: CASTRDRAETQYF
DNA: TGTGCCAGCACCCGGGACAGGGCCGAGACCCAGTACTTC

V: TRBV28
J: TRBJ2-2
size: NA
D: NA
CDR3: CASSNAPNTGELFF
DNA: TGTGCCAGCAGTAACGCCCCGAACACCGGGGAGCTGTTTTTT

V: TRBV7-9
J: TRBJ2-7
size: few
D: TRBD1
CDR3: CASSLRPHGTGGEQYF
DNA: TGTGCCAGCAGCTTACGTCCCCACGGGACAGGTGGCGAGCAGTACTTC

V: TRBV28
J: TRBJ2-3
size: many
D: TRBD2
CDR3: CASSLGLAGETDTQYF
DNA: TGTGCCAGCAGCCTGGGACTAGCGGGAGAAACAGATACGCAGTATTTT

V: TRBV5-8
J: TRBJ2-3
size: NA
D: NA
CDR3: CASSLGQDRSTDTQYF
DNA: TGTGCCAGCAGCTTGGGACAGGATCGAAGCACAGATACGCAGTATTTT

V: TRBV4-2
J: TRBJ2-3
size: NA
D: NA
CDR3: CASSLKKGSREWADTQYF
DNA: TGTGCCAGCAGCCTGAAAAAGGGTTCGCGGGAATGGGCAGATACGCAGTATTTT

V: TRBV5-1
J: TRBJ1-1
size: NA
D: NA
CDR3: CASSLAVTHITEAFF
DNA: TGCGCCAGCAGCTTGGCTGTGACACATATTACTGAAGCTTTCTTT

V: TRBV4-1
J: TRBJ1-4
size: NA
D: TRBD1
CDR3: CASSQAPYRGAGEKLFF
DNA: TGCGCCAGCAGCCAAGCGCCATACAGGGGGGCGGGTGAAAAACTGTTTTTT

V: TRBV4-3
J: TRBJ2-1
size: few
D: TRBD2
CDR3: CASSQDLGTRGLGNEQFF
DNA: TGCGCCAGCAGCCAAGACCTAGGGACTAGGGGTTTAGGCAATGAGCAGTTCTTC

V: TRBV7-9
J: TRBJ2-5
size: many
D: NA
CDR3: CASSLVPHNGETQYF
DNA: TGTGCCAGCAGCTTAGTCCCTCACAACGGGGAGACCCAGTACTTC

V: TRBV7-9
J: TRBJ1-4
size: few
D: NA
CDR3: CASSLASSEKLFF
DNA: TGTGCCAGCAGCTTAGCTTCAAGTGAAAAACTGTTTTTT

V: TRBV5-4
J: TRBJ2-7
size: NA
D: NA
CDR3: CASSRKSEGDEQYF
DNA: TGTGCCAGCAGCCGGAAAAGTGAGGGGGACGAGCAGTACTTC

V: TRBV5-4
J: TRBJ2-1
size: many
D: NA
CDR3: CASSLGGAVFVYNEQFF
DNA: TGTGCCAGCAGCTTGGGAGGGGCCGTATTCGTCTACAATGAGCAGTTCTTC

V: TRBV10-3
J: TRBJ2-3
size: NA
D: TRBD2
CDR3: CASSYSLRLAGDTQYF
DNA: TGTGCCAGCAGTTACTCGCTGAGACTAGCGGGAGATACGCAGTATTTT

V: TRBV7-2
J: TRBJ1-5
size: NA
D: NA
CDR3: CASSTQENQPQHF
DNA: TGTGCCAGCAGCACCCAGGAAAATCAGCCCCAGCATTTT

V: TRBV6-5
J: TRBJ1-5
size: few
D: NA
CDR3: CASSYNLGSNQPQHF
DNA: TGTGCCAGCAGTTATAACCTTGGGAGCAATCAGCCCCAGCATTTT

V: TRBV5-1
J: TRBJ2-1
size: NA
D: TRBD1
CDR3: CASSKGQGPLNEQFF
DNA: TGCGCCAGCAGCAAGGGACAGGGTCCCCTCAATGAGCAGTTCTTC

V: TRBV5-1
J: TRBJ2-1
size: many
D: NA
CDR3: CASSEGGVDNEQFF
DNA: TGCGCCAGCAGCGAGGGGGGAGTGGACAATGAGCAGTTCTTC

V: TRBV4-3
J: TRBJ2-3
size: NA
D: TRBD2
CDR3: CASSQRLAGGNTDTQYF
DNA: TGCGCCAGCAGCCAGCGACTAGCGGGAGGGAACACAGATACGCAGTATTTT

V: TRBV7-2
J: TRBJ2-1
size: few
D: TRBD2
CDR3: CASSLGPGGSLF
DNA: TGTGCCAGCAGCTTAGGACCGGGAGGATCCCTCTTC

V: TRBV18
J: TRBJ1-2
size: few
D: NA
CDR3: CASSHDGYGYTF
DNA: TGTGCCAGCTCACATGACGGCTATGGCTACACCTTC

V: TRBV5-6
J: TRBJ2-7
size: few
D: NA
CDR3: CASSRDPLYEQYF
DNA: TGTGCCAGCAGCCGGGACCCTCTCTACGAGCAGTACTTC

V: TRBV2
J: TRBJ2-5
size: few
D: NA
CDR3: CASSRTEETQYF
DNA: TGTGCCAGCAGTAGGACAGAAGAGACCCAGTACTTC

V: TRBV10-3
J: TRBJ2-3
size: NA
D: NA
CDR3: CAISESIIKTSTDTQYF
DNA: TGTGCCATCAGTGAGTCGATAATCAAGACTAGCACAGATACGCAGTATTTT

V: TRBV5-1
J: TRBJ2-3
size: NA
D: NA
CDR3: CASSHGGPEDTQYF
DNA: TGCGCCAGCAGCCACGGGGGGCCCGAAGATACGCAGTATTTT

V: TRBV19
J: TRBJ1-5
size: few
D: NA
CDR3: CASSIGAYSNQPQHF
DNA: TGTGCCAGTAGTATCGGAGCTTATAGCAATCAGCCCCAGCATTTT

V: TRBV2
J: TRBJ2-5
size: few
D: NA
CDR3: CASSELETQYF
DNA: TGTGCCAGCAGCGAACTGGAGACCCAGTACTTC

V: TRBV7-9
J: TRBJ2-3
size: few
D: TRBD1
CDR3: CASSLGDRGLQDTQYF
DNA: TGTGCCAGCAGCTTAGGGGACAGGGGTTTACAGGATACGCAGTATTTT

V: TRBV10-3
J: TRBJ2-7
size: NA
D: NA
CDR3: CAISGGRGTYEQYF
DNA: TGTGCCATCAGTGGTGGCAGGGGCACCTACGAGCAGTACTTC

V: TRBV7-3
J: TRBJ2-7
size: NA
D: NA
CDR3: CASSFRDGGEQYF
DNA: TGTGCCAGCAGCTTTCGTGACGGAGGCGAGCAGTACTTC

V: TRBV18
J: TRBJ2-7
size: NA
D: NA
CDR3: CASSLTGQGYEQYF
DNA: TGTGCCAGCTCACTTACGGGACAAGGCTACGAGCAGTACTTC

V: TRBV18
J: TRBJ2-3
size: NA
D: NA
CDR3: CASSPTFRVEGTDTQYF
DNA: TGTGCCAGCTCCCCAACCTTCAGGGTGGAAGGCACAGATACGCAGTATTTT

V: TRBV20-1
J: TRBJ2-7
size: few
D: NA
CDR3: CSASGTDEQYF
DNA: TGCAGTGCCTCCGGGACTGACGAGCAGTACTTC

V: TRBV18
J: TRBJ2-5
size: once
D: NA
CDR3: CASSGTARGAGETQYF
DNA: TGTGCCAGCTCAGGCACAGCCAGGGGGGCTGGAGAGACCCAGTACTTC

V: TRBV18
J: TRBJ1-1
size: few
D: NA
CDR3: CASSPGSTEAFF
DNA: TGTGCCAGCTCCCCGGGGAGCACTGAAGCTTTCTTT

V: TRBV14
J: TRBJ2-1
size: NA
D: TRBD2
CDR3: CASSGLARLVDEQFF
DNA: TGTGCCAGCAGCGGACTAGCGCGTCTGGTCGATGAGCAGTTCTTC